The TCR beta chain described here comes from a study of blood T cell repertoires in COVID-19. Study as a whole: From the United States, Italy and Spain came samples of acute and convalescent COVID-19. In each case, the material was cDNA or gDNA derived from T cells, B-cell-depleted T cells, or PBMCs.

This clone occurred once. In the original processing: Amplification of reference gene primers was used by the study to estimate nucleated cell counts. Profiled with immunoSEQ multiplex PCR; TCRdb holds only in-frame clones, not every one. V, J and clone size reflect that table, while D and trimming were determined from the DNA. The table has some 60,000 clones, about 88% seen once; the top ten hold 1.3%. This receptor was taken from a man aged 60 to 69 with acute or convalescent COVID-19. Sequencing input: peripheral blood.

The DNA of the CDR3 is TGTGCCAGCAGTGAAGGACAGGGGTTTAGTCAGCCCCAGCATTTT. It is translated as CASSEGQGFSQPQHF. The J gene is TRBJ1-5, the V gene TRBV2, with 8 nucleotides matching TRBD1. This CDR3 region has 15 residues. J was trimmed by 6 bases and V by 1 base; bases with no gene match: 5. The germline CDR1 and CDR2 sequences are SNHLY and FYNNEI.